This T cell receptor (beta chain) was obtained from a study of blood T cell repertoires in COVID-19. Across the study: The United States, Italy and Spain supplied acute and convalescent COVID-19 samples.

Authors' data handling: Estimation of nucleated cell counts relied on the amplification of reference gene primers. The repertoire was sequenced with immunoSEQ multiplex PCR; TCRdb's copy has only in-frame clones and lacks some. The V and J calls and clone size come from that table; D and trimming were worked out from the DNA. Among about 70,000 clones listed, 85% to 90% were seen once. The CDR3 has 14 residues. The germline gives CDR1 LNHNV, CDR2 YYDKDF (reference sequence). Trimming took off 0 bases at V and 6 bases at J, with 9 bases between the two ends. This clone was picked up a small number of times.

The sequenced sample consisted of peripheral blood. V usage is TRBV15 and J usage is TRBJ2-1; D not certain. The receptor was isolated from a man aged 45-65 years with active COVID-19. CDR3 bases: TGTGCCACCAGCAGAGATCGTGCTAGCAATGAGCAGTTCTTC. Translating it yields CATSRDRASNEQFF.